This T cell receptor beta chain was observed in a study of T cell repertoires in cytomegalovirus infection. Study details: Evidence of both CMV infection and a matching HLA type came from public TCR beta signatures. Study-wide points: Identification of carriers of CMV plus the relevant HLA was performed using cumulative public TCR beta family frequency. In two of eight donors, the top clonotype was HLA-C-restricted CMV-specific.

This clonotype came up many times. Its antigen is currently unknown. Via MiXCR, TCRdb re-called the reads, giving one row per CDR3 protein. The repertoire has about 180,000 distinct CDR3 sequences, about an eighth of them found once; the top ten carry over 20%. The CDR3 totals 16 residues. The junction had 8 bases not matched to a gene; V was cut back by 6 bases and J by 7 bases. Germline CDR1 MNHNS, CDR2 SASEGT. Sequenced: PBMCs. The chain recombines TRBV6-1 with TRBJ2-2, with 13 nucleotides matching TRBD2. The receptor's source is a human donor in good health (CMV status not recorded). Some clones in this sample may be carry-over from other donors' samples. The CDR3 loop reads CASRRTSGSFGGELFF. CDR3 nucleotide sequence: TGTGCCAGCAGAAGGACTAGCGGGAGTTTCGGCGGGGAGCTGTTTTTT.